The T cell receptor (beta chain) under discussion was sequenced for a study of a mutant IDH1 vaccine in newly diagnosed glioma (dated by TCRdb to about 2021). Some background on the complete study: Vaccination started 4-6 weeks after radiotherapy alone, or was given together with temozolomide cycles in the groups whose treatment included chemotherapy. The roughly 34 treated patients were approximately 62% male and roughly 40% female, with a mean age of approximately 40 years. Prior to enrollment, standard therapy consisting of radiotherapy alone, temozolomide alone, or radiochemotherapy with temozolomide had been administered to patients, with the combination being received by most patients. The week-35 safety follow-up took place at visit V12, and the week-47 end of study took place at visit V13. Peripheral blood was drawn at six visits: V03 (baseline), V05, V07, V10, V12 and V13. For exploratory analyses, 25 to 30 treated patients had longitudinal TCRB deep sequencing done wherever samples were available. The investigation overall reported the following: Changes in the top peripheral T cell clonotypes picked up by TCRB sequencing did not appear to be linked to pseudoprogression. Vaccine-induced immune responses across multiple MHC alleles were detected in 80% to 95% of patients. According to the authors, sample limitations meant that analyses of patient blood samples could not be reproduced. Availability determined which PBMC samples were chosen for TCRB deep sequencing.

This sample's time point label indicates: week 35, safety follow-up. Every vaccine dose consisted of 300 ug of a 20-mer mutant IDH1 peptide in Montanide, administered subcutaneously together with topical imiquimod. Patients received eight vaccinations in weeks 1, 3, 5, 7, 11, 15, 19 and 23, corresponding to visits V03 through V10. Donors had newly diagnosed WHO grade 3 or 4 IDH1-mutant astrocytomas with loss of nuclear ATRX. The samples were drawn from NOA16, a multicentre, single-arm, open-label phase I trial in Germany that tested a mutant IDH1 peptide vaccine in humans for the first time. Genomic DNA for TCRB sequencing was isolated from EDTA blood with the DNeasy Blood and Tissue Kit. Receptors were amplified or captured by the immunoSEQ multiplex PCR assay. Rearranged TCR beta chain sequences were amplified with the hsTCRB Kit following the manufacturer's protocol. Sequencing of TCRB libraries was carried out on an Illumina MiSeq. In the authors' own workflow: The kit vendor's proprietary platform handled demultiplexing, trimming and gene mapping. TCRdb carries this immuneACCESS record with in-frame sequences only. Its versions omit some clonotypes, under half of them owing to an unresolved V gene in the studies checked, with the rest unexplained. V, J and clone size reflect that table, while D and trimming were determined from the DNA. The sample includes around 31,000 clones, with 78% observed a single time. 11% of the sample is held by the ten biggest clonotypes.

Concerning this clone: Its antigen is currently not known. There are no base qualities to consult, and no much larger clone falls within one base.

Counted from cysteine to phenylalanine, this CDR3 has 15 amino acids. CDR3 DNA only is kept here, 45 bases in frame from base 1. CDR1 SNHLY and CDR2 FYNNEI are derived from the germline V gene. V and J lose 3 bases and 0 bases, and a span of 9 bases separates them. Rearrangement joined TRBV2 to TRBJ1-3; the D gene identity is not certain. The TCR sequence derives from a woman in her 40s with glioma. The input for sequencing was PBMCs, taken from a glioma patient whose treatment included an IDH1 peptide vaccine. The CDR3 region reads CASSEGVFSGNTIYF. The sequenced DNA is TGTGCCAGCAGTGAGGGCGTCTTCTCTGGAAACACCATATATTTT.